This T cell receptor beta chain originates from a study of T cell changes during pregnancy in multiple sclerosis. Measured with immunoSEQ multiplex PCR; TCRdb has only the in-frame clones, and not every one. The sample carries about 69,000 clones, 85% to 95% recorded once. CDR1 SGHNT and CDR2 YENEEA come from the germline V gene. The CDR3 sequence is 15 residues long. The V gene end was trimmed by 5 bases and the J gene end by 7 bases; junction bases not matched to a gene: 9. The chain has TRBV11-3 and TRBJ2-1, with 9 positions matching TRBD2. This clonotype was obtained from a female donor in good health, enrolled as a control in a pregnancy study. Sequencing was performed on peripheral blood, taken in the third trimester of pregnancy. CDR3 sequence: CASSQMAGGRNEQFF. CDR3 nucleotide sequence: TGTGCCAGCAGCCAGATGGCGGGGGGGCGGAATGAGCAGTTCTTC.